The 7 T cell receptor beta chains below were found in one sample sequenced in a study of Ad26.COV2.S vaccination and SARS-CoV-2 variants. Assay used: immunoSEQ multiplex PCR; TCRdb lists only in-frame clones, some missing. This sample has 97,000 or so clones, with over 60% found just once. This specimen consisted of peripheral blood, obtained after recovery from COVID-19. These receptors originate from a human donor who had recovered from COVID-19.

This clone turned up a few times. This chain links TRBV7-2 with TRBJ1-5, with TRBD1 as a possible D gene (5 bases). Between the trimmed V and J ends, which lost 1 base and 13 bases, there was a span of 11 bases. The CDR3 is made up of 12 amino acids. Germline V gene sequence: CDR1 SGHTA, CDR2 FQGNSA. CDR3 loop: CASSLGGPSQHF. The CDR3 region has the DNA TGTGCCAGCAGCTTAGGGGGACCCTCTCAGCATTTT.

V is TRBV7-2 and J is TRBJ1-3; D unclear. The CDR3 loop spans 14 amino acids. Trimming removed 4 bases from V and 1 base from J, with 8 bases in between. From germline, CDR1 is SGHTA and CDR2 FQGNSA. The CDR3 region is CASSSLVSGNTIYF. The CDR3 region has the DNA TGTGCCAGCAGCTCTTTGGTATCTGGAAACACCATATATTTT.

The chain employs TRBV11-3 and TRBJ2-2; D possibly matches TRBD1 or TRBD2 (6 bases each). Germline assignment: CDR1 SGHNT and CDR2 YENEEA. V was trimmed by 2 bases and J by 5 bases, leaving 12 bases between them. The CDR3 runs to 15 residues. The CDR3 DNA is TGTGCCAGCAGCTTAATGGGGGGCCTGACCGGGGAGCTGTTTTTT. It translates to CASSLMGGLTGELFF.

The rearrangement links TRBV5-1 to TRBJ2-5, with D possibly TRBD1 on 6 matching bases. Germline CDR1 is SGHRS and CDR2 is YFSETQ. This CDR3 contains 14 residues. V was pared by 1 base and J by 3 bases, with 10 bases between. The chain's CDR3 is CASSLRDKKETQYF. The CDR3, as DNA: TGCGCCAGCAGCTTGCGGGACAAAAAAGAGACCCAGTACTTC.

This sequence joins TRBV25-1 and TRBJ1-2; D unresolved. The CDR3 has 12 amino acids. V dropped 5 bases and J dropped 7 bases, with 11 bases sitting between them. Germline values: CDR1 MGHDK, CDR2 SYGVNS. The CDR3 protein is CASSWGILGYTF. CDR3 DNA sequence: TGTGCCAGCAGTTGGGGAATCCTTGGCTACACCTTC.

V usage is TRBV2 and J usage is TRBJ1-5; no clear D gene. Germline V lookup: CDR1 SNHLY, CDR2 FYNNEI. Trimming shortened V by 2 bases and J by 1 base, and 9 bases separated the two germline ends. The CDR3 consists of 15 residues. For the CDR3, the DNA is TGTGCCAGCAGTGAACTGGGCCAGAGCAATCAGCCCCAGCATTTT. It yields the protein CASSELGQSNQPQHF.

The J gene is TRBJ2-3, the V gene TRBV28; maybe TRBD1 (5 bases). This CDR3 region has 14 residues. In germline, CDR1 is MDHEN, CDR2 SYDVKM. Trimming stripped 8 bases from V and 1 base from J, with 13 bases between. The CDR3 spells CASYSRQRTDTQYF. The CDR3 nucleotides read TGTGCCAGCTACTCTCGACAGCGCACAGATACGCAGTATTTT.